This TCR beta chain derives from a study of CD8+ T cells in alopecia areata. Reverse transcription of extracted RNA yielded cDNA, which provided the sequencing template. Profiling relied on immunoSEQ multiplex PCR, and the TCRdb table lists in-frame clones only, not all of them. Altogether 200,000 to 250,000 clones are present, about 53% being singletons, with the ten largest covering approximately 0.44%. Peripheral blood and lesional scalp punch biopsies came from alopecia areata patients. PBMCs provided sorted CD4+ and CD8+ T cells. Notes on the study in general: Sequencing of scalp samples also captures resident alphabeta T cells of normal skin.

As for this clone: Its antigen remains unidentified.

The V and J ends lost 4 bases and 2 bases respectively, with 4 bases between them. Germline CDR1 and CDR2: LGHNA and YNFKEQ. The length of the CDR3 is 12 residues. This TCR came from a human donor with alopecia areata. This specimen consisted of CD4+ T cells sorted from blood, obtained at week 0. This chain joins TRBV4-2 and TRBJ2-3; D unresolved. CDR3 in amino acids: CASSRVTDTQYF. In nucleotides, the CDR3 is TGTGCCAGCAGCCGGGTCACAGATACGCAGTATTTT.